This T cell receptor (beta chain) was found in a study of PD-L1 blockade in urothelial cancer (dated by TCRdb to about 2017). Concerning the study at large: Every patient began therapy in about 2014 and was given atezolizumab 1,200 mg intravenously every 3 weeks. About 85% of the roughly 29 patients were males with bladder-origin urothelial cancer, and about 60% of the roughly 29 reported a prior smoking history. An ECOG performance status of 0 or 1 was recorded for the patients, and 0 to 3 prior chemotherapy regimens had been received by the patients. Blood samples were analyzed 3 weeks after the start of treatment (second dose) and 6 weeks after the start of treatment. Blood samples gave a median of 141,255 T cells and tens of thousands of unique TCRs, with a median clonality of about 0.078. Somatic, immune and clinical correlates of response to PD-L1 blockade with atezolizumab in urothelial cancer were the focus of an exploratory multi-omic analysis. Pretreatment tumor samples and matched peripheral blood, collected serially before and after atezolizumab treatment, underwent TCR sequencing. Durable clinical benefit was defined as progression-free survival longer than 6 months, and TCR features were also tested against progression-free and overall survival. Whole exome sequencing and RNA sequencing of pretreatment tumors were performed alongside TCR sequencing in the same patients. Durable clinical benefit was achieved by nine patients but not by the remaining 20. Pretreatment blood TCR-seq was available for 27 to 30 patients, at least one posttreatment blood collection was obtained for some 25 patients, and tumor TCR-seq was available for some 25 patients.

What the study reported, not specific to this receptor: Improved progression-free and overall survival was associated with having pretreatment peripheral blood TCR clonality below the median. Because the sample size was small (n ≈ 30) and many of the analyses were exploratory, the results are meant to be hypothesis-generating. Among patients with durable benefit, tumor-associated TCR clones showed greater expansion in peripheral blood 3 weeks after treatment started (n of about 21, p = 0.022).

Details on this clone: The target of this receptor is not known. There are no base qualities to consult, and no much larger clone falls within one base.

To estimate absolute template abundance from read counts, synthetic TCR analog templates were spiked into each PCR. The immunoSEQ assay was used to amplify TCRbeta CDR3 regions from genomic DNA with bias-controlled V and J gene primers. Sequencing of rearranged TCRbeta segments was done at approximately 20X coverage. The authors' analysis ran thus. Clustering was used to correct sequencing errors, and CDR3s were annotated against IMGT to assign V, D and J genes. Out-of-frame and stop-codon sequences were excluded, and only productive TCRbeta rearrangements were used in downstream analyses. Clonality was calculated as one minus the Shannon entropy normalized by the log of the number of unique productive sequences. Clones differing between time points or between blood and tumor were identified using Fisher's exact test with Benjamini-Hochberg correction, with an adjusted p below 0.01 applied as the threshold. TCRdb provides this immuneACCESS table in a form limited to in-frame rearrangements. Some clones are lacking; in checked studies, under half of them reflect an unresolved V gene, and why the rest are absent is not known. V and J calls plus clone size are reproduced from that table; the DNA served to infer D and trimming. The sample includes around 50,000 clones, with around 82% observed a single time. Jointly, the top ten make up roughly 1.8% of the sample.

Reading the label with the study, this specimen's time point is: peripheral blood 6 weeks after treatment start. The cohort comprised fewer than 35 patients with locally advanced or metastatic urothelial carcinoma treated at Memorial Sloan Kettering on a trial protocol. Peripheral blood mononuclear cells were collected from each patient pretreatment and during treatment, giving between 1 and 8 total time points per patient. The Qiagen DNeasy Blood extraction kit was used to purify genomic DNA from total PBMCs and tumor samples. PBMCs were collected pretreatment and during treatment, and were isolated and stored as previously described. Sequenced material: PBMCs, taken around atezolizumab (anti-PD-L1) treatment. This TCR came from a man in his fifties or sixties with urothelial cancer.

The CDR3 reads CASSALPAGGPETQYF. The nucleotides are TGTGCCAGCAGCGCCTTACCAGCGGGGGGGCCAGAGACCCAGTACTTC. Here the chain combines TRBV9 and TRBJ2-5, with 10 middle bases fitting TRBD2. From the cysteine through the phenylalanine, the CDR3 covers 16 amino acids. The only DNA kept is the CDR3, 48 bases in frame from the first base. Trimming leaves V shorter by 3 bases and J shorter by 4 bases, with the junction holding 9 bases beyond the gene matches. Looking up the germline V gene yields CDR1 SGDLS and CDR2 YYNGEE.